Below are 28 T cell receptor beta chains sequenced from a single sample in a study of Ad26.COV2.S vaccination and SARS-CoV-2 variants. Repertoires were generated with immunoSEQ multiplex PCR, while TCRdb's copy carries only in-frame clones and drops some. The sample contains some 190,000 clones, around nine tenths of which appear only once. The specimen comprised peripheral blood, sampled after recovery from COVID-19. These TCRs come from a human donor who had recovered from COVID-19.

This rearrangement joins TRBV19 to TRBJ2-1; tentatively, D is TRBD2 (6 bases). Germline lookup yields CDR1 LNHDA and CDR2 SQIVND (reference sequence). V was shortened by 7 bases and J by 3 bases, with 13 bases between the two germline ends. The CDR3 length is 14 residues. CDR3 coding DNA: TGTGCCAGTATGAGGAGGGGTTTCTACAATGAGCAGTTCTTC. Translated, it gives CASMRRGFYNEQFF.

V gene TRBV6-4 combines with J gene TRBJ2-3; D is perhaps TRBD1 (6 bases). The CDR3 loop spans 16 amino acids. The V gene's germline CDR1 is MRHNA and CDR2 SNTAGT. V was pared by 0 bases and J by 3 bases, with 13 bases between. This CDR3 is CASSDSSTGRTDTQYF. In DNA form, the CDR3 reads TGTGCCAGCAGTGACTCGAGTACAGGGAGAACAGATACGCAGTATTTT.

This clone has just a few counts. The chain combines TRBV4-1 with TRBJ1-2; the match to TRBD1 covers 7 bases. The CDR3 extends over 14 amino acids. Germline CDR1 is MGHRA and CDR2 is YSYEKL. V gave up 4 bases and J gave up 5 bases; unmatched junction bases: 7. In nucleotides, the CDR3 is TGCGCCAGCAGCCCACCGGGACAGACTTATGGCTACACCTTC. Its protein is CASSPPGQTYGYTF.

The chain is built from TRBV28 and TRBJ1-4, with D possibly matching TRBD1 (6 bases). Between the trimmed V and J ends, which lost 6 bases and 0 bases, there was a span of 20 bases. Germline V gene data show CDR1 as MDHEN and CDR2 as SYDVKM. The CDR3 is made up of 18 amino acids. The CDR3 DNA reads TGTGCCAGCAGCGGCACCATGGACAGACTTTCAACTAATGAAAAACTGTTTTTT. Encoded protein: CASSGTMDRLSTNEKLFF.

The gene calls are TRBV5-6 and TRBJ2-5; 10 bases align to TRBD2. The CDR3 is 16 residues long. The V gene end was trimmed by 4 bases and the J gene end by 2 bases; junction bases not matched to a gene: 8. Germline values: CDR1 SGHDT, CDR2 YYEEEE. The DNA for the CDR3 is TGTGCCAGCAGCCGTCCGGGACTAGCGACTCAAGAGACCCAGTACTTC. It encodes CASSRPGLATQETQYF.

V usage is TRBV6-1 and J usage is TRBJ2-1; 8 bases fit TRBD2. The germline gives CDR1 MNHNS, CDR2 SASEGT. Trimming cost V 4 bases and J 1 base; bases outside gene matches: 9. The CDR3 totals 17 residues. DNA for the CDR3: TGTGCCAGCAGTGTTTCTTGGTCGGGGGGGTCCTACAATGAGCAGTTCTTC. Translating gives CASSVSWSGGSYNEQFF.

V and J are TRBV6-5 and TRBJ1-1, with D uncertain. The CDR3 loop spans 15 amino acids. Germline CDR1 and CDR2: MNHEY and SVGAGI. V dropped 2 bases and J dropped 1 base, with 11 bases sitting between them. CDR3 residues: CASSYAWGSNTEAFF. In nucleotides, the CDR3 is TGTGCCAGCAGTTACGCGTGGGGATCGAACACTGAAGCTTTCTTT.

The chain combines TRBV27 with TRBJ1-6, with 9 bases aligning to TRBD1. Germline CDR1 reads MNHEY; CDR2 reads SMNVEV (reference sequence). The CDR3 has 14 residues. J was trimmed by 7 bases and V by 6 bases; bases with no gene match: 4. CDR3 DNA: TGTGCCAGCAGGTGGACAGGGGTAAATTCACCCCTCCACTTT. Its protein is CASRWTGVNSPLHF.

CDR3 region: CASSLDGGASAPLHF. The CDR3 region has the DNA TGTGCCAGCAGCTTAGATGGGGGGGCCAGTGCACCCCTCCACTTT. The chain employs TRBV7-8 and TRBJ1-6; possible D gene TRBD1, 6 bases. This CDR3 comprises 15 residues. V gave up 1 base and J gave up 11 bases, with 15 bases separating them. CDR1 is SGHVS and CDR2 is FQNEAQ in the germline V gene.

The V gene is TRBV5-6, the J gene TRBJ2-7, with TRBD2 as a possible D gene (5 bases). Trimming left V 3 bases short and J 3 bases short, with 16 bases between. The CDR3 covers 15 residues. Germline V gene data show CDR1 as SGHDT and CDR2 as YYEEEE. This CDR3 reads CASSSVRTDYYEQYF. The CDR3 DNA reads as TGTGCCAGCAGCTCCGTTCGGACTGATTACTACGAGCAGTACTTC.

The genes are TRBV14 and TRBJ2-1; D gene uncertain. CDR3 size: 16 residues. V lost 5 bases to trimming and J lost 2 bases, with 16 bases between them. The germline gives CDR1 SGHDN, CDR2 FVKESK. CDR3 loop: CASSSYDGITYNEQFF. CDR3 nucleotide sequence: TGTGCCAGCAGCTCTTATGACGGTATTACCTACAATGAGCAGTTCTTC.

This clone was observed once. This chain connects TRBV15 to TRBJ1-1; no reliable D call. The CDR3 is made up of 13 amino acids. V was cut by 7 bases and J by 2 bases, with 11 bases left in between. Germline CDR1 is LNHNV and CDR2 is YYDKDF (reference sequence). The CDR3 DNA reads as TGTGCCACCACGAGGGAACCCAACACTGAAGCTTTCTTT. Protein sequence: CATTREPNTEAFF.

The rearrangement links TRBV7-2 to TRBJ2-7; 8 positions agree with TRBD1. V lost 5 bases and J lost 7; bases outside the gene matches: 10. Germline V lookup: CDR1 SGHTA, CDR2 FQGNSA. This CDR3 is 14 amino acids long. This CDR3 is CASSPQSGGGEQYF. The CDR3 region has the DNA TGTGCCAGCAGCCCCCAGTCAGGGGGCGGGGAGCAGTACTTC.

The gene calls are TRBV27 and TRBJ2-4; a weak D match, TRBD1 (5 bases). The length of the CDR3 is 14 residues. CDR1 is MNHEY, CDR2 SMNVEV, per germline (reference sequence). Deletions cut 7 bases from V and 5 bases from J, with 15 bases between. The CDR3 reads CASKGLRGENIQYF. CDR3 nucleotides: TGTGCCAGCAAAGGGCTTAGGGGCGAAAACATTCAGTACTTC.

This clone was counted between two and nine times. The sample carries other DNA sequences with the same CDR3. The chain links TRBV18 to TRBJ1-1; possible D gene TRBD1, 5 bases. The CDR3 is 16 residues long. The germline CDR1 and CDR2 sequences are KGHSH and LQKENI. The ends were cut back, 3 bases at V and 0 bases at J, with 14 bases in the middle. The CDR3 sequence is CASSPRQGRMNTEAFF. The CDR3 DNA follows: TGTGCCAGCTCACCGAGGCAGGGAAGGATGAACACTGAAGCTTTCTTT.

The chain recombines TRBV4-1 with TRBJ2-7; D is undetermined. Trimming cost V 1 base and J 1 base, with 14 bases left between them. The CDR3 sequence is 16 residues long. The germline V gene encodes CDR1 MGHRA and CDR2 YSYEKL. CDR3 coding DNA: TGCGCCAGCAGCCAAGCATGGACGGTGAGATCCTACGAGCAGTACTTC. This sequence encodes CASSQAWTVRSYEQYF.

This clone was detected a few times. The chain joins TRBV19 to TRBJ2-1; TRBD2 matches at 9 bases. The CDR3 length is 13 residues. The V gene's germline CDR1 is LNHDA and CDR2 SQIVND (reference sequence). After removal of 5 bases from V and 8 bases from J, the junction contained 4 bases not matched to a gene. The CDR3 protein is CASSPGLADEQFF. The CDR3 DNA is TGTGCCAGTAGTCCGGGACTAGCCGATGAGCAGTTCTTC.

This rearrangement joins TRBV2 to TRBJ1-2; 9 bases line up with TRBD1. The CDR3 consists of 14 residues. Germline V gene sequence: CDR1 SNHLY, CDR2 FYNNEI. V was pared by 4 bases and J by 4 bases, with 4 bases of the junction left unmatched. CDR3 in amino acids: CASSGDRGGYGYTF. The CDR3 bases are TGTGCCAGCAGTGGTGACAGGGGGGGCTATGGCTACACCTTC.

The genes are TRBV15 and TRBJ1-1; D is possibly TRBD1 (5 bases). Per the germline V gene, CDR1 is LNHNV and CDR2 is YYDKDF (reference sequence). V dropped 5 bases and J dropped 1 base, with 11 bases sitting between them. There are 14 residues in the CDR3. The CDR3 region is CATSPAGGNTEAFF. CDR3 coding DNA: TGTGCCACCAGCCCCGCCGGGGGGAACACTGAAGCTTTCTTT. Looking up the rest from reference TRBV15 and TRBJ1-1 gives the full variable domain: DAMVIQNPRYQVTQFGKPVTLSCSQTLNHNVMYWYQQKSSQAPKLLFHYYDKDFNNEADTPDNFQSRRPNTSFCFLDIRSPGLGDTAMYLCATSPAGGNTEAFFGQGTRLTVV.

J is TRBJ1-1 and V is TRBV29-1; possible D gene TRBD1, 5 bases. Trimming took 4 bases from V and 0 from J, leaving 15 bases between them. CDR1 is SQVTM and CDR2 is ANQGSEA in the germline V gene. This CDR3 comprises 15 residues. The CDR3 protein is CSVGGSWGLNTEAFF. CDR3 sequence (DNA): TGCAGCGTTGGAGGGAGTTGGGGACTGAACACTGAAGCTTTCTTT.

The gene calls are TRBV5-5 and TRBJ1-5; D gene uncertain. Per the germline V gene, CDR1 is SGHKS and CDR2 is YYEKEE (reference sequence). V lost 0 bases and J lost 2, with 12 bases in between. This CDR3 has 16 amino acids. The CDR3 DNA reads TGTGCCAGCAGCTTGGAAGGTTTGGCGGGCAATCAGCCCCAGCATTTT. It codes for CASSLEGLAGNQPQHF.

This rearrangement joins TRBV10-3 to TRBJ2-2; 7 bases fit TRBD1. Trimming took 2 bases from V and 8 from J; bases not matched to a gene: 5. The CDR3 has 14 amino acids. CDR1 and CDR2 (germline): ENHRY, SYGVKD. CDR3: CAISELDREGELFF. CDR3 bases: TGTGCCATCAGTGAGCTTGACAGGGAGGGGGAGCTGTTTTTT.

The chain joins TRBV11-2 to TRBJ2-7, with D possibly TRBD1 on 5 matching bases. Trimming pared 0 bases from V and 2 bases from J, leaving 11 bases between. CDR1 and CDR2 from the germline V gene are SGHAT and FQNNGV. The CDR3 contains 15 residues. CDR3 amino acids: CASSLESRAAYEQYF. The DNA for the CDR3 is TGTGCCAGCAGCTTAGAGTCCAGGGCGGCCTACGAGCAGTACTTC.

V usage is TRBV10-1 and J usage is TRBJ1-4; tentatively, D is TRBD1 (5 bases). Germline CDR1 is WNHNN and CDR2 is SYGVQD (reference sequence). V dropped 3 bases and J dropped 7 bases, with 6 bases sitting between them. This CDR3 is 12 amino acids long. CDR3 nucleotide sequence: TGCGCCAGCAGTGACGGGGCTGAAAAACTGTTTTTT. It translates to CASSDGAEKLFF.

V usage is TRBV14 and J usage is TRBJ2-7, with no clear D. The V gene lost 4 bases and the J gene lost 0 bases, with 7 bases spanning the gap. CDR3 length: 13 amino acids. CDR1 is SGHDN and CDR2 is FVKESK in the germline V gene. The CDR3 sequence: CASSPGVSYEQYF. DNA of the CDR3: TGTGCCAGCAGCCCGGGTGTCTCCTACGAGCAGTACTTC.

The chain uses TRBV5-8 and TRBJ1-6, with D possibly TRBD1 on 5 matching bases. Trimming stripped 0 bases from V and 8 bases from J, with 12 bases between. CDR1 and CDR2 (germline): SGHTS, YDEGEE. The CDR3 has 15 amino acids. The CDR3 reads CASSLEPGTDSPLHF. The CDR3, as DNA: TGTGCCAGCAGCTTGGAGCCGGGGACGGATTCACCCCTCCACTTT.

This clone was picked up one time. The chain is built from TRBV9 and TRBJ2-7; TRBD2 is a possible D gene (5 bases). Germline-derived CDR1 and CDR2 are SGDLS and YYNGEE. The CDR3 totals 17 residues. The V end was cut by 4 bases, the J end by 6 bases, with 26 bases between. The CDR3 sequence is CASSRGGNIQDWREQYF. CDR3 DNA sequence: TGTGCCAGCAGCAGAGGAGGTAATATCCAAGATTGGCGCGAGCAGTACTTC.

V is TRBV19 and J is TRBJ2-5; D is undetermined. V lost 5 bases, J lost 4 bases, and 8 bases lay in between. Germline V gene lookup returns CDR1 LNHDA and CDR2 SQIVND (reference sequence). This CDR3 contains 12 residues. CDR3 in amino acids: CASSLLGETQYF. CDR3 bases: TGTGCCAGTAGTCTCTTGGGAGAGACCCAGTACTTC.